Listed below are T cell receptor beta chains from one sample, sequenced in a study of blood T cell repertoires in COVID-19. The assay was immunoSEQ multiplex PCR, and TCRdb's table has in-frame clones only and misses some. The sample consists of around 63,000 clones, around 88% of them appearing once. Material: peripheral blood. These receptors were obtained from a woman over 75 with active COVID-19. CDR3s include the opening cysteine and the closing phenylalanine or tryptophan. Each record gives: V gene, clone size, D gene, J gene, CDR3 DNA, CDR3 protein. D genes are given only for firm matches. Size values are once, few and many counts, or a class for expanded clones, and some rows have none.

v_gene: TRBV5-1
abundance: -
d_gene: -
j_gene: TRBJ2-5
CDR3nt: TGCGCCAGCAGCCTAGTTAGCGGTGTACAAGAGACCCAGTACTTC
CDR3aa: CASSLVSGVQETQYF

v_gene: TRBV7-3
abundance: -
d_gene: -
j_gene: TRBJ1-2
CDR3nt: TGTGCCAGCAGCTTATTACAGGGTGGTGGCTACACCTTC
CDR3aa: CASSLLQGGGYTF

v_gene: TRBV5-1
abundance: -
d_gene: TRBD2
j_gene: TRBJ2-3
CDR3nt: TGCGCCAGCAGTCTCGGGGGGGCTTCAGATACGCAGTATTTT
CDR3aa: CASSLGGASDTQYF

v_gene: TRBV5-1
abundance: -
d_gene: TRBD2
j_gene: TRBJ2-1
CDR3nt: TGCGCCAGCAGCCTAAGCTTAGCGGGGATTAACAATGAGCAGTTCTTC
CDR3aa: CASSLSLAGINNEQFF

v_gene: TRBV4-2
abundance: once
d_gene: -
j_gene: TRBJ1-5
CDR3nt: TGTGCCAGCAGCCAGAACAGGGAGGGATTAAGCAATCAGCCCCAGCATTTT
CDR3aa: CASSQNREGLSNQPQHF

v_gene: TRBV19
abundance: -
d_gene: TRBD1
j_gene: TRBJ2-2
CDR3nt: TGTGCCAGTAGTCCAGCCGGGACAGGGAACACCGGGGAGCTGTTTTTT
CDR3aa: CASSPAGTGNTGELFF

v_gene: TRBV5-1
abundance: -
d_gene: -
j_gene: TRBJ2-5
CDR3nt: TGCGCCAGCAGCTTACAGGGCGGAGAAGAGACCCAGTACTTC
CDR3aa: CASSLQGGEETQYF

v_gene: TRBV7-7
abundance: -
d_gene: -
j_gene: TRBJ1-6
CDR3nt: TGTGCTAGCAGCTTAGGGCGGAATTCACCCCTCCACTTT
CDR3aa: CASSLGRNSPLHF

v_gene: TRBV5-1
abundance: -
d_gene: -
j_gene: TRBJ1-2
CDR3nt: TGCGCCAGCAGCTTGGAAGGAGACTATGGCTACACCTTC
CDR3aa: CASSLEGDYGYTF

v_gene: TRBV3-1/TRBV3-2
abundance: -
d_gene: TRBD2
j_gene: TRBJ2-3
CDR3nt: TGTGCCAGCAGCCCTTTTTATAGCGGGGGGGCGGGGGATACGCAGTATTTT
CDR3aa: CASSPFYSGGAGDTQYF

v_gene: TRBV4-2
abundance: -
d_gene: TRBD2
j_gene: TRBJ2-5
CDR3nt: TGTGCCAGCAGCCAAGGTAGCGGGCGAGGAGAGACCCAGTACTTC
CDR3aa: CASSQGSGRGETQYF

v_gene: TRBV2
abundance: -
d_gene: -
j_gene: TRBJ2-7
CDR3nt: TGTGCCAGCAGGTTACAGGGTTACGAGCAGTACTTC
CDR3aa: CASRLQGYEQYF

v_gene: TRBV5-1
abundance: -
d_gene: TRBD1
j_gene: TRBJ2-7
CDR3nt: TGCGCCAGCAGGGGACAGGGGGCCGGCGAGCAGTACTTC
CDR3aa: CASRGQGAGEQYF

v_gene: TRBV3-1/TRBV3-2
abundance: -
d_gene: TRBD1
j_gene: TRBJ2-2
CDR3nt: TGTGCCAGCAGCCAAGCTTACGGACAGGGGGCGAGTAGCACCGGGGAGCTGTTTTTT
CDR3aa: CASSQAYGQGASSTGELFF

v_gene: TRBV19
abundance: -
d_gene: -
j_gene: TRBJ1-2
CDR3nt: TGTGCCAGTAGTCCTGACAGTAACTATGGCTACACCTTC
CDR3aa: CASSPDSNYGYTF

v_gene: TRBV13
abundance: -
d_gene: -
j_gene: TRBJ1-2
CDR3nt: TGTGCCAGCAGCCCCTTTGTAGGGGATTCTAACTATGGCTACACCTTC
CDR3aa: CASSPFVGDSNYGYTF

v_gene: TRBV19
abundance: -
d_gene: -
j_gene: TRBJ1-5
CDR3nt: TGTGCCAGTAGTATTAGTGACAGGCTTTATAGCAATCAGCCCCAGCATTTT
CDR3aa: CASSISDRLYSNQPQHF

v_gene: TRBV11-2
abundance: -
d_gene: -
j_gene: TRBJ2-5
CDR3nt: TGTGCCAGCAGCGTGTCCGGGACTGGCGTAGCAGAGACCCAGTACTTC
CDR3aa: CASSVSGTGVAETQYF

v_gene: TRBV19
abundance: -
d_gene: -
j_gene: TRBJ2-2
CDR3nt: TGTGCCAGTAGTCTAACAGGGTATCGGGCCGGGGAGCTGTTTTTT
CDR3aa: CASSLTGYRAGELFF

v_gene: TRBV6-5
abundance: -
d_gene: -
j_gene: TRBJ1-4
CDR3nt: TGTGCCAGCAGTCTTTCTCCGGCAACTAATGAAAAACTGTTTTTT
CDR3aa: CASSLSPATNEKLFF

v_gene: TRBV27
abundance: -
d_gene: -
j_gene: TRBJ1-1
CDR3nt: TGTGCCAGCGGGGGCTTGAACACTGAAGCTTTCTTT
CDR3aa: CASGGLNTEAFF

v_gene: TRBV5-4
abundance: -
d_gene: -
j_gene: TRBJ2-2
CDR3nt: TGTGCCAGCAGCTTGACTGATAGCGGGGAGCTGTTTTTT
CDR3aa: CASSLTDSGELFF

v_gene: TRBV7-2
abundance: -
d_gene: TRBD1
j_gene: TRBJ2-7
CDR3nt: TGTGCCAGCAGCTTACCATCGGACAGGGGATGGGACTACGAGCAGTACTTC
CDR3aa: CASSLPSDRGWDYEQYF

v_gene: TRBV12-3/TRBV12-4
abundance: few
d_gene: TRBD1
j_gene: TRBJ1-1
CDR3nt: TGTGCCAGCAGCCCTCAACAGGGGCGAGCTTTCTTT
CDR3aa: CASSPQQGRAFF

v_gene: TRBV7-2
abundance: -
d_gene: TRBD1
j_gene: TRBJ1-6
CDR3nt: TGTGCCAGCAGTTTTAGAGACAGGGTAGCTGATTCACCCCTCCACTTT
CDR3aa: CASSFRDRVADSPLHF

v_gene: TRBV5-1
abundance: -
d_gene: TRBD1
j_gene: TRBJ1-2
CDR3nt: TGCGCCAGCAGCCAGGGACAGGAAGCCTTATATGGCTACACCTTC
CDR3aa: CASSQGQEALYGYTF

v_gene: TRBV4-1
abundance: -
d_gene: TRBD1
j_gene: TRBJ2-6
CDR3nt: TGCGCCAGCAGCCAAAAACACCGGGACAGGGTTATGGATGGGGCCAACGTCCTGACTTTC
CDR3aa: CASSQKHRDRVMDGANVLTF

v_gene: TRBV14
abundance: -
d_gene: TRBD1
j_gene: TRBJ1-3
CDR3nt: TGTGCCAGCAGCCAAGGGAGGACAGGGATCGTTGGAAACACCATATATTTT
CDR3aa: CASSQGRTGIVGNTIYF

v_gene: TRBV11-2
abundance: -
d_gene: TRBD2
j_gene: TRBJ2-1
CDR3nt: TGTGCCAGCAGCACGACTAGCGGGGCTTACAATGAGCAGTTCTTC
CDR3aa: CASSTTSGAYNEQFF

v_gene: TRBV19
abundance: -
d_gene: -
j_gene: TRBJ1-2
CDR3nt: TGTGCCAGTAGTATAGGAAGTGGCAACTATGGCTACACCTTC
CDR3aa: CASSIGSGNYGYTF

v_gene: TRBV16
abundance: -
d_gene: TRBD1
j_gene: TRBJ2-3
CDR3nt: TGTGCCAGCAGCCACCTAAAATGGACAGGGGTGGCGGGGGACCGGACAGATACGCAGTATTTT
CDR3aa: CASSHLKWTGVAGDRTDTQYF

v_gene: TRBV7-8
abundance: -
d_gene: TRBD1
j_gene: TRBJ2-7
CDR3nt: TGTGCCAGCAGCATGAGGGAGGGGACAGGGGCACCCGAGCAGTACTTC
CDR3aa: CASSMREGTGAPEQYF

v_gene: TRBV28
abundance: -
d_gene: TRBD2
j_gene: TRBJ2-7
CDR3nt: TGTGCCAGCACGCGGACTAGCGGTGGCTACGAGCAGTACTTC
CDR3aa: CASTRTSGGYEQYF

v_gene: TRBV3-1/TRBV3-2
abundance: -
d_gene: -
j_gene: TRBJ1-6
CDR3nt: TGTGCCAGCAGCCAAAGGGGCTATAATTCACCCCTCCACTTT
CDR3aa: CASSQRGYNSPLHF

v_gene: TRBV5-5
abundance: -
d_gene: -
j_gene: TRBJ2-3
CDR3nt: TGTGCCAGCAGCTGGGACTGGAACACAGATACGCAGTATTTT
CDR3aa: CASSWDWNTDTQYF

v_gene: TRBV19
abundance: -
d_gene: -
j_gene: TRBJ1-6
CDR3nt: TGTGCCAGTAGTATCTACCCCGATTCACCCCTCCACTTT
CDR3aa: CASSIYPDSPLHF

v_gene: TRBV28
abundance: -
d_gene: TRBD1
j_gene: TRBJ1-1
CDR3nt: TGTGCCAGCAGTCCGGGACAGCCTAACACTGAAGCTTTCTTT
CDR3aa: CASSPGQPNTEAFF

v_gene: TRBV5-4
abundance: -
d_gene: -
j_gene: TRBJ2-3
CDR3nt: TGTGCCAGCAGCCAAGCGGGTGGGGGAGATACGCAGTATTTT
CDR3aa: CASSQAGGGDTQYF

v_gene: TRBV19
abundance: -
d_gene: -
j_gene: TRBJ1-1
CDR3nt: TGTGCCAGTAACTCAATGGACAAGAACACTGAAGCTTTCTTT
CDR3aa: CASNSMDKNTEAFF

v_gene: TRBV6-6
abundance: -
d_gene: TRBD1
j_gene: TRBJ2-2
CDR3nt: TGTGCCACCCGACAGGGGTTTGGCGGGGAGCTGTTTTTT
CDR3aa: CATRQGFGGELFF

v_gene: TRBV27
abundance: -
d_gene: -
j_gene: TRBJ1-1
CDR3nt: TGTGCCAGCAGTTTAAACAGGGTCACTGAAGCTTTCTTT
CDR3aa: CASSLNRVTEAFF

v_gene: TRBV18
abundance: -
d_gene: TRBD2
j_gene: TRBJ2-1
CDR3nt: TGTGCCAGCTCACAACCCGGGACATTAGAAGCGGGGGTCTCCTACAATGAGCAGTTCTTC
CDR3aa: CASSQPGTLEAGVSYNEQFF

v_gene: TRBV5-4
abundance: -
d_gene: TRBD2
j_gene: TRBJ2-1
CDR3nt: TGTGCCAGCAGCTCCCGACTAGCGGGGGGGAATGAGCAGTTCTTC
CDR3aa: CASSSRLAGGNEQFF

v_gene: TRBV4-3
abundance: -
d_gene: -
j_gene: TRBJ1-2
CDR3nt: TGCGCCAGCAGCCAAGAAATGAGATACTATGGCTACACCTTC
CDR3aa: CASSQEMRYYGYTF

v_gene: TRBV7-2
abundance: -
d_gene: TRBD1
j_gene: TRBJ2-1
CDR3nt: TGTGCCAGCAGCTCAAGAGGGACAGGGCTAAACTACAATGAGCAGTTCTTC
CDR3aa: CASSSRGTGLNYNEQFF

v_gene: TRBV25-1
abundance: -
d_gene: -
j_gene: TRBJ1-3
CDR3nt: TGTGCCAGCAGTTCCCGGGGACACTCTGGAAACACCATATATTTT
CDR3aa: CASSSRGHSGNTIYF

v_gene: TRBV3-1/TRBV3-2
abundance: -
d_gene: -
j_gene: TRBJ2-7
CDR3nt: TGTGCCAGCAGCCAAGAGGATCGGGGTTGGGAGCAGTACTTC
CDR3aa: CASSQEDRGWEQYF

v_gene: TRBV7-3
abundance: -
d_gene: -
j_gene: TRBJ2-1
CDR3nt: TGTGCCAGCAGCCCCTCCCCCTACAGGGGACGAGCGGGGGTGAATGAGCAGTTCTTC
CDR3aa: CASSPSPYRGRAGVNEQFF

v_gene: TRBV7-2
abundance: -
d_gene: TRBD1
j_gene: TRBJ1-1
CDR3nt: TGTGCCAGCAGCTTAGGACAGGGACGCGGGGGGGGAACTGAAGCTTTCTTT
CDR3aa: CASSLGQGRGGGTEAFF

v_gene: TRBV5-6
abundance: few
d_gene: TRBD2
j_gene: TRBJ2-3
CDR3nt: TGTGCCAGCAGCTTGCTTGGACTAGCGACAGATACGCAGTATTTT
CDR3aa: CASSLLGLATDTQYF

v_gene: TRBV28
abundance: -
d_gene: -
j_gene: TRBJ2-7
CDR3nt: TGTGCCAGCAGTACCTCCCACCGTAGGGGGCAGTACTTC
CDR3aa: CASSTSHRRGQYF

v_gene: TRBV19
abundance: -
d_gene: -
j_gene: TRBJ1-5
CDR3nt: TGTGCCAGTAGTATAGAACGGAAGAGGTATCAGCCCCAGCATTTT
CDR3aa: CASSIERKRYQPQHF

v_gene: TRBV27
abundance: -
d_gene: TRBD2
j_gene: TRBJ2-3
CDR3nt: TGTGCCAGCAGTACCGTAAGGACTAGCGGCCCCGCTAGCACAGATACGCAGTATTTT
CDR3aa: CASSTVRTSGPASTDTQYF